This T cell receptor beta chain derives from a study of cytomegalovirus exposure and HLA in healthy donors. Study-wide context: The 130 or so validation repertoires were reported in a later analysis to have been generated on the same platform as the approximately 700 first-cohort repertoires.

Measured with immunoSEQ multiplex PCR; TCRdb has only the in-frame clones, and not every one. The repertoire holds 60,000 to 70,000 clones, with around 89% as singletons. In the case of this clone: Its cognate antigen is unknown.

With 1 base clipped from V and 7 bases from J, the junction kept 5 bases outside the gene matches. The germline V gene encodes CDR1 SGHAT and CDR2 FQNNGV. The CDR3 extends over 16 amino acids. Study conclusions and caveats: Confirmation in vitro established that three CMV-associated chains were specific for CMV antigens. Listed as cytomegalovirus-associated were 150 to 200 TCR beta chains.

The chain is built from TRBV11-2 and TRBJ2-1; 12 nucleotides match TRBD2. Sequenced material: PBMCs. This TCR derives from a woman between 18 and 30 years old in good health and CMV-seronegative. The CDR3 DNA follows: TGTGCCAGCAGCTTAGCCGGGCTAGCGGGAGGGAATGAGCAGTTCTTC. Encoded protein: CASSLAGLAGGNEQFF. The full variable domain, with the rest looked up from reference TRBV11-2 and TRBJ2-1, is EAGVAQSPRYKIIEKRQSVAFWCNPISGHATLYWYQQILGQGPKLLIQFQNNGVVDDSQLPKDRFSAERLKGVDSTLKIQPAKLEDSAVYLCASSLAGLAGGNEQFFGPGTRLTVL.